These 9 T cell receptor beta chains were sequenced from one sample in a study of blood T cell repertoires in COVID-19. Data came from immunoSEQ multiplex PCR; TCRdb stores just in-frame clones and leaves some out. The data contain about 300,000 clones, 85% of them singletons. Sequencing was performed on peripheral blood. These receptors all come from a human donor in a cohort sampled during active COVID-19.

This chain uses TRBV15 with TRBJ2-7, with D maybe TRBD1 (6 bases). V lost 0 bases and J lost 0, with 15 bases in between. Germline CDR1 reads LNHNV; CDR2 reads YYDKDF (reference sequence). CDR3 length equals 17 residues. CDR3: CATSRDRGDTYSYEQYF. In nucleotides, the CDR3 is TGTGCCACCAGCAGAGATCGAGGGGACACATACTCCTACGAGCAGTACTTC.

The chain links TRBV18 to TRBJ2-5; 10 positions agree with TRBD1. Trimming at V came to 1 base and at J to 1 base, leaving 3 bases not matched to a gene. Germline lookup yields CDR1 KGHSH and CDR2 LQKENI. The CDR3 covers 16 residues. The CDR3 sequence is CASSPRGTGVQETQYF. CDR3 in DNA: TGTGCCAGCTCACCACGCGGGACAGGGGTCCAAGAGACCCAGTACTTC.

The chain employs TRBV4-1 and TRBJ1-1; perhaps TRBD1 as D (6 bases). Per germline, CDR1 MGHRA and CDR2 YSYEKL. The CDR3 contains 16 residues. V lost 4 bases to trimming and J lost 7 bases, with 22 bases between them. The CDR3 DNA sequence: TGCGCCAGCAGCCCACCCGTCAACAGGGCTATCGGTGAAGCTTTCTTT. Protein: CASSPPVNRAIGEAFF.

The gene calls are TRBV7-6 and TRBJ2-1; D might be TRBD2 (6 bases). The CDR3 covers 15 residues. CDR1 SGHVS and CDR2 FNYEAQ come from the germline V gene. Trimming took off 4 bases at V and 2 bases at J, with 12 bases between the two ends. The CDR3 bases are TGTGCCAGCAGCTCCTTTAGCGGAACCTACAATGAGCAGTTCTTC. It is translated as CASSSFSGTYNEQFF.

The J gene is TRBJ1-6, the V gene TRBV5-1, with D possibly being TRBD1 (6 bases). Trimming took 7 bases from V and 9 from J, leaving 20 bases between them. The CDR3 contains 15 residues. Germline CDR1 SGHRS, CDR2 YFSETQ. CDR3 coding DNA: TGCGCCAGCCGGGACACAAATCTAGTGGGTTCACCCCTCCACTTT. It codes for CASRDTNLVGSPLHF.

The chain links TRBV19 to TRBJ1-2; possibly TRBD1 for D (5 bases). Germline V gene sequence: CDR1 LNHDA, CDR2 SQIVND (reference sequence). The V end was cut by 1 base, the J end by 0 bases, with 9 bases between. This CDR3 is 15 amino acids long. The CDR3 nucleotides are TGTGCCAGTAGTATAGGACAGACCGCTAACTATGGCTACACCTTC. Translating gives CASSIGQTANYGYTF. Full variable domain (missing parts from reference TRBV19 and TRBJ1-2): DGGITQSPKYLFRKEGQNVTLSCEQNLNHDAMYWYRQDPGQGLRLIYYSQIVNDFQKGDIAEGYSVSREKKESFPLTVTSAQKNPTAFYLCASSIGQTANYGYTFGSGTRLTVV.

Details on this clone: Other DNA sequences in this sample translate to the same CDR3. The rearrangement uses TRBV5-1 and TRBJ2-5; 8 positions match TRBD2. V shed 2 bases, J shed 3 bases, and the junction held 0 bases outside the gene matches. The germline CDR1 and CDR2 sequences are SGHRS and YFSETQ. The CDR3 is 13 amino acids. The CDR3 DNA sequence: TGCGCCAGCAGCTTTAGCGGGGAAGAGACCCAGTACTTC. It specifies CASSFSGEETQYF.

V and J are TRBV7-9 and TRBJ1-1; weak D call: TRBD1 (5 bases). Per germline, CDR1 SEHNR and CDR2 FQNEAQ (reference sequence). Trimming took 11 bases from V and 4 from J, leaving 8 bases between them. CDR3 length: 10 amino acids. The CDR3 region is CAQGATEAFF. CDR3 nucleotide sequence: TGTGCCCAAGGGGCCACTGAAGCTTTCTTT.

The chain uses TRBV18 and TRBJ2-1; 8 nucleotides align to TRBD1. Trimming removed 2 bases from V and 8 bases from J; junction bases left unmatched: 5. The CDR3 is 14 amino acids. The germline gives CDR1 KGHSH, CDR2 LQKENI. CDR3 in amino acids: CASSPSAGGDEQFF. The CDR3 DNA follows: TGTGCCAGCTCACCATCGGCAGGGGGCGATGAGCAGTTCTTC. Variable domain in full (rest from reference TRBV18 and TRBJ2-1): NAGVMQNPRHLVRRRGQEARLRCSPMKGHSHVYWYRQLPEEGLKFMVYLQKENIIDESGMPKERFSAEFPKEGPSILRIQQVVRGDSAAYFCASSPSAGGDEQFFGPGTRLTVL.